The 16 T cell receptor beta chains listed next were all sequenced from one sample in a study of blood T cells in healthy people across ages. Then a second PCR, running roughly 7 to 11 cycles, was carried out with a sample-barcoded 5' primer and a J-beta primer mix. MiXCR, run by TCRdb on the 5' RACE reads, gives a single entry per CDR3 protein. Counted here are approximately 670,000 distinct CDR3 sequences, 40% to 50% occurring once; the ten biggest clones make up 30%. Sample: blood. These TCRs come from a man older than 75 in good health.

The chain's CDR3 is CASSLSSPGRLNTGELFF. The CDR3 DNA reads TGTGCCAGCAGTTTAAGTAGCCCGGGACGGCTGAACACCGGGGAGCTGTTTTTT. The gene calls are TRBV4-2 and TRBJ2-2, with D perhaps matching TRBD1 or TRBD2 (5 bases each). Germline values: CDR1 LGHNA, CDR2 YNFKEQ. Trimming shortened V by 6 bases and J by 1 base, and 21 bases separated the two germline ends. This CDR3 contains 18 residues.

There are a few counts of this clonotype. The J gene is TRBJ2-1, the V gene TRBV4-3; maybe TRBD2 (6 bases). Trimming took off 0 bases at V and 8 bases at J, with 17 bases between the two ends. Germline CDR1 is LGHNA and CDR2 is YSLEER. The CDR3 length is 16 residues. The CDR3 DNA sequence: TGCGCCAGCAGCCAAGATTCTTATCGGGGGAGGCATGAGCAGTTCTTC. Residues: CASSQDSYRGRHEQFF.

This clonotype occurred many times. V usage is TRBV5-1 and J usage is TRBJ2-7; TRBD2 matches at 9 bases. This CDR3 is 15 amino acids long. V was pared by 0 bases and J by 3 bases, with 4 bases of the junction left unmatched. The germline gives CDR1 SGHRS, CDR2 YFSETQ. The CDR3 DNA follows: TGCGCCAGCAGCTTGGTTAGCGGGGGTTACTACGAGCAGTACTTC. Protein product: CASSLVSGGYYEQYF.

This clonotype was seen a few times. The DNA of the CDR3 is TGTGCCAGCAGCGTAACGGCAGCAACTAATGAAAAACTGTTTTTT. As protein: CASSVTAATNEKLFF. The chain is built from TRBV11-2 and TRBJ1-4; D is unresolved. The CDR3 loop spans 15 amino acids. Germline CDR1 reads SGHAT; CDR2 reads FQNNGV. V shed 5 bases and J shed 0 bases, with 10 bases lying between them.

This clonotype was seen at least ten times. This may come from a read error, since a much larger clone is one base off. The rearrangement joins TRBV24-1 to TRBJ2-5; D gene uncertain. Germline V gene lookup returns CDR1 KGHDR and CDR2 SFDVKD. The CDR3 loop spans 13 amino acids. Deletions cut 6 bases from V and 11 bases from J, with 18 bases between. CDR3 amino acids: CATSISGYNEQYF. CDR3 bases: TGTGCCACCAGTATCTCAGGTTACAATGAGCAGTACTTC.

J is TRBJ2-1 and V is TRBV6-6; no reliable D call. This CDR3 is 12 amino acids long. V gave up 6 bases and J gave up 7 bases, with 10 bases separating them. Germline V lookup: CDR1 MNHNY, CDR2 SVGAGI (reference sequence). The CDR3 sequence: CASRDPRNEQFF. As DNA, the CDR3 is TGTGCCAGCAGAGACCCGCGTAATGAGCAGTTCTTC.

This chain joins TRBV20-1 and TRBJ2-7; TRBD2 matches at 7 bases. V shed 6 bases, J shed 7 bases, and the junction held 9 bases outside the gene matches. Germline CDR1 and CDR2: DFQATT and SNEGSKA (reference sequence). The CDR3 is 12 amino acids. The chain's CDR3 is CSARGLVTEQYF. The DNA for the CDR3 is TGCAGTGCCCGCGGACTAGTGACTGAGCAGTACTTC.

Here the CDR3 reads CASSQDRATGLNKQFF. The CDR3 DNA sequence: TGCGCCAGCAGCCAAGATAGGGCGACAGGGCTTAATAAGCAGTTCTTC. The V call is TRBV4-1, the J call TRBJ2-1; 7 nucleotides match TRBD1. The CDR3 loop spans 16 amino acids. Trimming at V came to 0 bases and at J to 11 bases, leaving 13 bases not matched to a gene. Germline values: CDR1 MGHRA, CDR2 YSYEKL.

This clonotype showed up just a few times. This chain links TRBV7-2 with TRBJ2-2, with D unclear. V was shortened by 2 bases and J by 8 bases, with 6 bases between the two germline ends. The CDR3 is 12 amino acids. Germline V gene data show CDR1 as SGHTA and CDR2 as FQGNSA. The CDR3 DNA reads as TGTGCCAGCAGCTTAATGGTGGGGGAGCTGTTTTTT. Translation: CASSLMVGELFF.

The genes are TRBV7-2 and TRBJ2-1; 7 nucleotides line up with TRBD2. CDR3 size: 15 residues. Germline CDR1 is SGHTA and CDR2 is FQGNSA. The trim removed 0 bases at V and 6 bases at J, leaving 5 bases unmatched. The CDR3 sequence is CASSLAATSPNEQFF. The CDR3 bases are TGTGCCAGCAGCTTAGCGGCGACTAGCCCCAATGAGCAGTTCTTC.

The chain carries TRBV27 and TRBJ1-5, with no clear D. V lost 5 bases to trimming and J lost 5 bases, with 13 bases between them. Germline CDR1 is MNHEY and CDR2 is SMNVEV (reference sequence). This CDR3 contains 14 residues. The CDR3 bases are TGTGCCAGCAGTGTAATTTTGGGCTATCAGCCCCAGCATTTT. The encoded protein is CASSVILGYQPQHF.

This clonotype appeared a few times. The rearrangement joins TRBV21-1 to TRBJ1-2; the table's D call TRBD1 went unverified against the DNA. TRBV21-1 represents a pseudogene. CDR3 size: 17 residues. The CDR3 region has the DNA TGTGCCAGCAGAAATTTACAGGGCGCCCATAATAACTATGGCTACACCTTC. As protein: CASRNLQGAHNNYGYTF.

The chain uses TRBV7-2 and TRBJ2-5; a possible D gene is TRBD1 (6 bases). The tail of the sequence fits TRBJ2-7 better, so the J call may be wrong. Germline-derived CDR1 and CDR2 are SGHTA and FQGNSA. The CDR3 loop spans 14 amino acids. The CDR3 loop is CASSLTGKSYEQYF. CDR3 coding DNA: TGTGCCAGCAGCTTAACAGGGAAAAGCTACGAGCAGTACTTC.

A few counts support this clonotype. J is TRBJ1-5 and V is TRBV7-8; D is unclear. The CDR3 totals 14 residues. Germline CDR1 is SGHVS and CDR2 is FQNEAQ. V dropped 1 base and J dropped 5 bases, with 9 bases sitting between them. CDR3 protein: CASSLGRTDQPQHF. As DNA, the CDR3 is TGTGCCAGCAGCTTAGGACGGACGGATCAGCCCCAGCATTTT.

This clonotype was counted a single time. V usage is TRBV7-2 and J usage is TRBJ2-5, with 12 bases aligning to TRBD2. This CDR3 is 16 amino acids long. CDR1 is SGHTA, CDR2 FQGNSA, per germline. V dropped 3 bases and J dropped 12; count of bases not matched to a gene: 14. CDR3 bases: TGTGCCAGCAGCTTCCGCTGGGGTCTAGCGGGGGGGGACGAGTACTTC. This encodes CASSFRWGLAGGDEYF. Together with reference TRBV7-2 and TRBJ2-5, the CDR3 gives the full variable domain: GAGVSQSPSNKVTEKGKDVELRCDPISGHTALYWYRQSLGQGLEFLIYFQGNSAPDKSGLPSDRFSAERTGGSVSTLTIQRTQQEDSAVYLCASSFRWGLAGGDEYFGPGTRLLVL.

The chain uses TRBV7-9 and TRBJ1-1, with D unresolved. The CDR3 totals 15 residues. CDR1 is SEHNR and CDR2 is FQNEAQ in the germline V gene (reference sequence). The V gene lost 5 bases and the J gene lost 3 bases, with 16 bases spanning the gap. The CDR3 loop is CASSLSGERDTEAFF. The CDR3 DNA is TGTGCCAGCAGCCTTAGCGGTGAGAGGGACACTGAAGCTTTCTTT. Full variable domain (rest looked up from reference TRBV7-9 and TRBJ1-1): DTGVSQNPRHKITKRGQNVTFRCDPISEHNRLYWYRQTLGQGPEFLTYFQNEAQLEKSRLLSDRFSAERPKGSFSTLEIQRTEQGDSAMYLCASSLSGERDTEAFFGQGTRLTVV.